Shown below are 9 T cell receptor beta chains from a single sample sequenced in a study of monozygotic twins with inflammatory bowel disease. Following a re-call of the 5' RACE reads, TCRdb has one entry per CDR3 protein and lacks DNA. This listing includes approximately 150,000 distinct CDR3 sequences. Material: blood. The receptors were sampled from a human donor with ulcerative colitis or Crohn's disease, or a healthy co-twin of an affected twin (not recorded which).

The chain employs TRBV4-1 and TRBJ2-7; absent DNA, TCRdb's TRBD1 call cannot be checked. Germline V gene sequence: CDR1 MGHRA, CDR2 YSYEKL. The CDR3 covers 14 residues. CDR3 sequence: CASSPQQDRDVWYF.

The CDR3 spells CASRVGTGSTGELFF. J is TRBJ2-2 and V is TRBV7-2; TCRdb's assignment of TRBD1 cannot be checked, as there is no DNA. Germline lookup yields CDR1 SGHTA and CDR2 FQGNSA. The CDR3 extends over 15 amino acids.

The chain couples TRBV29-1 to TRBJ2-5; TCRdb selects TRBD2, and the lack of DNA leaves this call unchecked. Germline CDR1 and CDR2: SQVTM and ANQGSEA. This CDR3 comprises 13 residues. The CDR3 loop is CSARLAVQETQYF.

This chain connects TRBV7-2 to TRBJ1-1; with no DNA, the TCRdb D assignment of TRBD1 cannot be verified. The CDR3 contains 14 residues. Germline-derived CDR1 and CDR2 are SGHTA and FQGNSA. The CDR3 is CASSRDRANTEAFF. The full variable domain, with the rest looked up from reference TRBV7-2 and TRBJ1-1, is GAGVSQSPSNKVTEKGKDVELRCDPISGHTALYWYRQSLGQGLEFLIYFQGNSAPDKSGLPSDRFSAERTGGSVSTLTIQRTQQEDSAVYLCASSRDRANTEAFFGQGTRLTVV.

V is TRBV5-1 and J is TRBJ1-1; there is no DNA to check the TCRdb D call of TRBD1. CDR3 length: 15 residues. Germline CDR1 reads SGHRS; CDR2 reads YFSETQ. CDR3 in amino acids: CASSGTGELGTEAFF.

CDR3 sequence: CASSMGDRHVEQFF. The chain uses TRBV5-1 and TRBJ2-1; the TRBD1 assignment by TCRdb is unverifiable without DNA. The germline V gene has CDR1 SGHRS and CDR2 YFSETQ. The CDR3 runs 14 residues.

V gene TRBV6-5 combines with J gene TRBJ2-3. Germline lookup yields CDR1 MNHEY and CDR2 SVGAGI. The CDR3 has 11 amino acids. The CDR3 sequence is CASRRGDTQYF.

V is TRBV6-5 and J is TRBJ1-6; the D call of TRBD1 rests on TCRdb alone, since no DNA is present to check it. Germline V gives CDR1 MNHEY, CDR2 SVGAGI. The CDR3 length is 18 residues. Here the CDR3 reads CASSYYRRQGGVNSPLHF.

V and J are TRBV20-1 and TRBJ2-6; TCRdb indicates TRBD2, and absent DNA this call remains unverified. CDR1 is DFQATT, CDR2 SNEGSKA, per germline (reference sequence). The CDR3 covers 21 residues. Here the CDR3 reads CSARAPVAGGFSSSGANVLTF.